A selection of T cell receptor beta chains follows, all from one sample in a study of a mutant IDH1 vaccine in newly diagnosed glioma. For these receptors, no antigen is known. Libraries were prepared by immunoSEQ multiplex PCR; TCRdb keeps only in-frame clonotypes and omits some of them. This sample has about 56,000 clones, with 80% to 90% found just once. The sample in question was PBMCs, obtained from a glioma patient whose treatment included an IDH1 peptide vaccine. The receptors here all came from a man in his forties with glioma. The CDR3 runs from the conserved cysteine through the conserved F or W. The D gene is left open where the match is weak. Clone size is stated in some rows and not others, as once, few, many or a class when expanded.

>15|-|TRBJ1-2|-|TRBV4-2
TGTGCCAGCAGCCAAACGACAGAATCAAACTATGGCTACACCTTC
CASSQTTESNYGYTF
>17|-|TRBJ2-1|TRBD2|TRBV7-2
TGTGCCAGCAGCTTCCTACTGACTAGCGGACCATACAATGAGCAGTTCTTC
CASSFLLTSGPYNEQFF
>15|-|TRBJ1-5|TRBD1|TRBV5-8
TGTGCCAGCAGCCCGGACAGGGCCAGAGGACAGCCCCAGCATTTT
CASSPDRARGQPQHF
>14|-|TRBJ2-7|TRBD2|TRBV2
TGTGCCGGGAAAACCGGGACTAGAGCTCCCGAGCAGTACTTC
CAGKTGTRAPEQYF
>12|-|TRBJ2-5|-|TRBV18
TGTGCCAGCTCACCAGGGCGAGAGACCCAGTACTTC
CASSPGRETQYF
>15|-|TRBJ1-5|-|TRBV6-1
TGTGCCAGCAGTGAGGCTCGGTCGGGCAATCAGCCCCAGCATTTT
CASSEARSGNQPQHF
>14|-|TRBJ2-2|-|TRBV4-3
TGCGCCAGCAGCCAAGAGAGGGGGGTCGGGGAGCTGTTTTTT
CASSQERGVGELFF
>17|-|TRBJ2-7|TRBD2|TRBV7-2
TGTGCCAGCAGCGGCGGGACTAGCGGGAGGGGAAGGTACGAGCAGTACTTC
CASSGGTSGRGRYEQYF
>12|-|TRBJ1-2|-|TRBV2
TGTGCCAGCAGCAACGACCGCGGTGGCTACACCTTC
CASSNDRGGYTF
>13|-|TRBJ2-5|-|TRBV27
TGTGCCAGCCGAAGAAGCGGCCAAGAGACCCAGTACTTC
CASRRSGQETQYF
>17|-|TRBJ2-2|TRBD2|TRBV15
TGTGCCACCGCCGGGGAAGCGGGGGTCATGAACACCGGGGAGCTGTTTTTT
CATAGEAGVMNTGELFF
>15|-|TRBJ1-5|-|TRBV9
TGTGCCAGCTCCCTAGGCGGGGGCCCCAATCAGCCCCAGCATTTT
CASSLGGGPNQPQHF
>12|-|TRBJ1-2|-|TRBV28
TGTGCCAGCCTCGGGGGGACCTATGGCTACACCTTC
CASLGGTYGYTF
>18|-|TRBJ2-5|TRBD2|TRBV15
TGTGCCACCAGCGGCGGGGGGGGACTAGCGCGCCCTCAAGAGACCCAGTACTTC
CATSGGGGLARPQETQYF
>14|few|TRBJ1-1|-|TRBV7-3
TGTGCCAGCAGCCGTGGACCAGCGAACACTGAAGCTTTCTTT
CASSRGPANTEAFF
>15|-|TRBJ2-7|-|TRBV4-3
TGCGCCAGCAGCCAAGACCAGGACAGCTCCTACGAGCAGTACTTC
CASSQDQDSSYEQYF
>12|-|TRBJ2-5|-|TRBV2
TGTGCCAGCAGAGTAGGGGGAGAGACCCAGTACTTC
CASRVGGETQYF
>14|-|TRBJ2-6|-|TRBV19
TGTGCCAGTAGTGGTATCTCTGGGGCCAACGTCCTGACTTTC
CASSGISGANVLTF
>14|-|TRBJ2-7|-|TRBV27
TGTGCCAGCAGTTCTCTACTCCGATCCTACGAGCAGTACTTC
CASSSLLRSYEQYF
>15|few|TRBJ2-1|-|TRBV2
TGTGCCAGCAAAGTTACAGGGTTATGGAACAATGAGCAGTTCTTC
CASKVTGLWNNEQFF
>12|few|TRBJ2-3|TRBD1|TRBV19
TGTGCCAGTAGTATTCAGGGGGCGGCCCAGTATTTT
CASSIQGAAQYF
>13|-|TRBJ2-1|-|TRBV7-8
TGTGCCAGCAGCTCGGGGGACTACAATGAGCAGTTCTTC
CASSSGDYNEQFF
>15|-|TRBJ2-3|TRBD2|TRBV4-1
TGCGCCAGCAGAGAGGGACTAGCAGTCTGGGGTACGCAGTATTTT
CASREGLAVWGTQYF
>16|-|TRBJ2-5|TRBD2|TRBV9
TGTGCCAGCAGCGTCTCGTGGCGGGCCCCGGGGGGGGCCCAGTACTTC
CASSVSWRAPGGAQYF
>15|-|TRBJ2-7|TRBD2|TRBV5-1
TGCGCCAGCAGCTTGGCGGCTAGCGGGATCTACGAGCAGTACTTC
CASSLAASGIYEQYF
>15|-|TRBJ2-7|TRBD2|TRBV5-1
TGCGCCAGCAGCCGGACTAGCGGGTCATCCTACGAGCAGTACTTC
CASSRTSGSSYEQYF
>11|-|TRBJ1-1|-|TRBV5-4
TGTGCCAGCAGTCGTAACACTGAAGCTTTCTTT
CASSRNTEAFF